Given below is one T cell receptor (beta chain) in context. Its target is unknown. The assay was immunoSEQ multiplex PCR, and TCRdb's table has in-frame clones only and misses some. The sample has about 130,000 clones, 85% to 90% seen once. This specimen belongs to a study of T cell responses to AZD1222 COVID-19 vaccine. Per the germline V gene, CDR1 is SGHNT and CDR2 is YYREEE (reference sequence). This CDR3 comprises 16 residues. With 4 bases removed from V and 8 bases from J, the gap between germline ends came to 22 bases. Whole-study findings and limits: Baseline seropositivity occurred in only six or seven AZD1222 recipients. Dominant CD4 TCR responses targeted spike regions 160-218 and 743-854. A mostly white British donor set with more females was recruited, and clonal diversity was possibly underestimated. Among spike-specific TCRs, nearly half reportedly target unmutated variant regions.

This receptor was taken from an adult in good health. The chain employs TRBV5-4 and TRBJ2-1; D might be TRBD1 or TRBD2, each matching 5 bases. Sample: peripheral blood, taken on day 0 of AZD1222 vaccination. CDR3 bases: TGTGCCAGCAGCGGGCCTCTCACCATGAGGGACGATGAGCAGTTCTTC. Translated: CASSGPLTMRDDEQFF.